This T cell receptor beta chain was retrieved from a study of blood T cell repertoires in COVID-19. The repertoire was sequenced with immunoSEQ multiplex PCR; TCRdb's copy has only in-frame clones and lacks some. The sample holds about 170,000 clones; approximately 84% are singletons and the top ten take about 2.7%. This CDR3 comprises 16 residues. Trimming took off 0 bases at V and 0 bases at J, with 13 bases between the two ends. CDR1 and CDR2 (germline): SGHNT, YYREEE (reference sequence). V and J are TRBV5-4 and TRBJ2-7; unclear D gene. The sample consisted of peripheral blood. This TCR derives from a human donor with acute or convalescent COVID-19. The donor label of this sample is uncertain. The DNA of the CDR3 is TGTGCCAGCAGCTTGGTAAATTTTGCGGTCTCCTACGAGCAGTACTTC. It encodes CASSLVNFAVSYEQYF.